Here is one T cell receptor (beta chain) with its context. Its target is unknown. Trimming removed 5 bases from V and 4 bases from J; junction bases left unmatched: 3. Germline V gives CDR1 SQVTM, CDR2 ANQGSEA. This CDR3 spans 13 amino acids. Produced via immunoSEQ multiplex PCR; TCRdb's table is partial and in-frame only. The sample consists of some 130,000 clones, approximately 85% of them appearing once. This entry comes from a study of T cell responses to AZD1222 COVID-19 vaccine. General observations from the study: Mapped onto spike, vaccine-associated CD4 TCRs spanned it and were dominant at 160-218 and 743-854. The peak T cell response came first, and repertoires were sampled only after it.

The source is an adult in good health. The starting material was peripheral blood, obtained on day 0 of AZD1222 vaccination. This chain joins TRBV29-1 and TRBJ1-5; 9 positions match TRBD1. The CDR3 loop is CSVWDRVNQPQHF. The CDR3 DNA sequence: TGCAGCGTTTGGGACAGGGTTAATCAGCCCCAGCATTTT.